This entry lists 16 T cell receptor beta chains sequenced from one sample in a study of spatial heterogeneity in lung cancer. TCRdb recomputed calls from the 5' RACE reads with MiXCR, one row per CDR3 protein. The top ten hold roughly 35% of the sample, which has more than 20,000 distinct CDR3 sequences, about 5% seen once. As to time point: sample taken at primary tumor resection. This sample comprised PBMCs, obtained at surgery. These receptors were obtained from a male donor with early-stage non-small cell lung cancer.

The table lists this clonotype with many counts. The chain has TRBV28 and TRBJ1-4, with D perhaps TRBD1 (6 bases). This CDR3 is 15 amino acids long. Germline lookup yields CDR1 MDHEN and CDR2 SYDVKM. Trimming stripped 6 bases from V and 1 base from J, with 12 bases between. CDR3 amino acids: CASSDRRRTNEKLFF. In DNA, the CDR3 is TGTGCCAGCAGCGACAGGAGGCGAACTAATGAAAAACTGTTTTTT.

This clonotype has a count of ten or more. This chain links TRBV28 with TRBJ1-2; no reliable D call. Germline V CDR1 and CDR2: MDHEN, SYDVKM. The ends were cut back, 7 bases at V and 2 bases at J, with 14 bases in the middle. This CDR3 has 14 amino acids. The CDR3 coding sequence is TGTGCCAGCACCGCGCAAACAGCAAACTATGGCTACACCTTC. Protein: CASTAQTANYGYTF.

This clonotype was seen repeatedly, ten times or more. DNA for the CDR3: TGTGCCACCAGTGAGCCGGGACAGCCTCTCTATGGCTACACCTTC. Amino acid sequence: CATSEPGQPLYGYTF. V and J are TRBV24-1 and TRBJ1-2; 7 bases match TRBD1. Germline V gives CDR1 KGHDR, CDR2 SFDVKD. The CDR3 totals 15 residues. With V trimmed by 4 bases and J by 4 bases, 8 bases remained unmatched.

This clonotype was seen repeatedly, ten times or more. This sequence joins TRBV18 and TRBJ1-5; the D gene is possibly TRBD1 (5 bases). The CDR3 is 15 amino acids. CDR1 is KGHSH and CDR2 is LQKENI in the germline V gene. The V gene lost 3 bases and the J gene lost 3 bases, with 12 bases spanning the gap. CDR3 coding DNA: TGTGCCAGCTCACCTGGGGGGATGGTCAATCAGCCCCAGCATTTT. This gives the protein CASSPGGMVNQPQHF.

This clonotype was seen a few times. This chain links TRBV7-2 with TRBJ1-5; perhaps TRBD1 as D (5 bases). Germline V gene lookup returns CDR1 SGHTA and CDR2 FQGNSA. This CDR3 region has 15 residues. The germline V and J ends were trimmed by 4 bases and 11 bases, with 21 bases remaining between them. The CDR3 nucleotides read TGTGCCAGCAGCTCTAAGCCCGATAGGGGTCGGACCCAGCATTTT. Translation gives CASSSKPDRGRTQHF.

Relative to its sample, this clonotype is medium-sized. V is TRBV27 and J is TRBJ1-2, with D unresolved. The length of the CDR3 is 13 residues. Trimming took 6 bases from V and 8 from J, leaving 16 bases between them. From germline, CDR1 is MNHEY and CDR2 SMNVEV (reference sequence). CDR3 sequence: CASSPTLAGGYTF. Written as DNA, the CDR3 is TGTGCCAGCAGCCCCACCCTGGCAGGCGGCTACACCTTC.

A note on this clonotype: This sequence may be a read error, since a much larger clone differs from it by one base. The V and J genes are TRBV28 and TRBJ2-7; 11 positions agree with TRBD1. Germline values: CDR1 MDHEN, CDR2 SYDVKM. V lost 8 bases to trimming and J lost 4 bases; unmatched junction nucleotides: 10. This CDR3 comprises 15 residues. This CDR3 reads CASASGTGGSYEQYF. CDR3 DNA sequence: TGTGCCAGCGCCTCCGGGACAGGGGGGAGTTACGAGCAGTACTTC.

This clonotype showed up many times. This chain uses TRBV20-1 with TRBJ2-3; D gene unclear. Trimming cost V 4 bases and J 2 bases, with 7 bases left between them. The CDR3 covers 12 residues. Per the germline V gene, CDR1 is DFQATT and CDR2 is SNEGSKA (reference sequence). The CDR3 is CSATPPTDTQYF. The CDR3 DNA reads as TGCAGTGCTACGCCCCCCACAGATACGCAGTATTTT.

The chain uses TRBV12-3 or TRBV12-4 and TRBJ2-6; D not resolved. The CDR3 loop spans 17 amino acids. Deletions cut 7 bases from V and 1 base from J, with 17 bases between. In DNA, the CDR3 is TGTGCCAGCACCTTCATATCCTCAACATCTGGGGCCAACGTCCTGACTTTC. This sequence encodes CASTFISSTSGANVLTF.

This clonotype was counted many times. The CDR3 loop reads CASSLRTGGFQPQHF. As DNA, the CDR3 is TGTGCCAGCAGCCTTAGGACAGGGGGTTTTCAGCCCCAGCATTTT. The chain couples TRBV6-6 to TRBJ1-5; 10 nucleotides line up with TRBD1. Germline lookup yields CDR1 MNHNY and CDR2 SVGAGI (reference sequence). The V segment lost 6 bases and the J segment 6 bases; nucleotides outside the gene matches: 8. This CDR3 spans 15 amino acids.

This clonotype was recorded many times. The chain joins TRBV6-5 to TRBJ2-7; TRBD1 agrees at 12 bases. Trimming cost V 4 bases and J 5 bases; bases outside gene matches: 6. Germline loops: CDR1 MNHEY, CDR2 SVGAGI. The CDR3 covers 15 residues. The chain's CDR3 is CASSSSGTGGHEQYF. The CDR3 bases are TGTGCCAGCAGTTCATCCGGGACAGGGGGCCACGAGCAGTACTTC.

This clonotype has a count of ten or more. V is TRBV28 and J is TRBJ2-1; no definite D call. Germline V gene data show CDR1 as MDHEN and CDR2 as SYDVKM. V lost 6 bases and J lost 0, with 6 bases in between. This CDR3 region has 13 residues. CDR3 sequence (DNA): TGTGCCAGCAGGGTGGGCTCCTACAATGAGCAGTTCTTC. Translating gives CASRVGSYNEQFF.

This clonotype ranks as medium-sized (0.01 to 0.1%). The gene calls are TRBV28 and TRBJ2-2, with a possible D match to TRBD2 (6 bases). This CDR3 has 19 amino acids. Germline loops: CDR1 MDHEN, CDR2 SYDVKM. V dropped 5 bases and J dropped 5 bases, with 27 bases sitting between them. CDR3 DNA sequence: TGTGCCAGCAGTCCCCCTTTGACTAGTTCCCCGGGAACTACCGGGGAGCTGTTTTTT. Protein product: CASSPPLTSSPGTTGELFF.

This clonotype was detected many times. CDR3 residues: CASSPGHPSEKLFF. The CDR3 DNA is TGTGCCAGCAGCCCGGGACACCCGAGTGAAAAACTGTTTTTT. The V and J genes are TRBV7-9 and TRBJ1-4; tentatively, D is TRBD1 (6 bases). Trimming left V 5 bases short and J 7 bases short, with 14 bases between. The CDR3 is 14 residues long. Germline loops: CDR1 SEHNR, CDR2 FQNEAQ (reference sequence).

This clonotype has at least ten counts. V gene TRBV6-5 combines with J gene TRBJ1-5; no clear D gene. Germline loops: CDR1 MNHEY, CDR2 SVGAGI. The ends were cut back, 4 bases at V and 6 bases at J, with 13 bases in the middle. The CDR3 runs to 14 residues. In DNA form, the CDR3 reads TGTGCCAGCAGTTTAGAGGGCTCGGGTCAGCCCCAGCATTTT. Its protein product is CASSLEGSGQPQHF.

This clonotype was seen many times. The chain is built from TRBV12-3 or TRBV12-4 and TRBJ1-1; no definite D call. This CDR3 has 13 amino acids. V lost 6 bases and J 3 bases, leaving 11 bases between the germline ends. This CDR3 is CASSPAGYTEAFF. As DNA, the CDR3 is TGTGCCAGCAGCCCCGCAGGATACACTGAAGCTTTCTTT.